Listed here is a single T cell receptor (beta chain). V lost 4 bases and J 4 bases, leaving 17 bases between the germline ends. The germline CDR1 and CDR2 sequences are LNHDA and SQIVND (reference sequence). The CDR3 has 15 amino acids. Clones were sequenced by immunoSEQ multiplex PCR, and TCRdb holds only the in-frame ones, with some missing. This table holds roughly 360,000 clones, roughly 87% found once. Resolution of symptoms, clearance, or two negative PCRs was present in recovered Cohort 3 donors. This record belongs to a study of blood T cell repertoires in COVID-19. Whole-study context: Acute-phase and convalescent COVID-19 samples originated in the United States, Italy and Spain. T cells, B-cell-depleted T cells, or PBMCs provided the cDNA or gDNA that served as material.

The gene calls are TRBV19 and TRBJ2-7; D is perhaps TRBD1 (8 bases). The sample comprised PBMCs or T cells enriched from blood (not recorded which). This TCR derives from a woman aged 45-65 years who had recovered from COVID-19. CDR3 in amino acids: CASSNQGAGLYEQYF. The CDR3 coding sequence is TGTGCCAGTAGTAACCAGGGGGCGGGACTATACGAGCAGTACTTC. The full variable domain, its missing parts supplied by reference TRBV19 and TRBJ2-7, is DGGITQSPKYLFRKEGQNVTLSCEQNLNHDAMYWYRQDPGQGLRLIYYSQIVNDFQKGDIAEGYSVSREKKESFPLTVTSAQKNPTAFYLCASSNQGAGLYEQYFGPGTRLTVT.